The 25 T cell receptor beta chains given below trace back to one sample, sequenced in a study of blood T cell repertoires in COVID-19. Assay: immunoSEQ multiplex PCR; the TCRdb copy retains only in-frame clones and omits some. The data hold about 49,000 clones, with 80% to 95% observed a single time. Sequenced sample: peripheral blood. The receptors derive from a man aged 55 to 70 with COVID-19, enrolled during active disease.

The CDR3 region has the DNA TGTGCCAGCAGCTTAGGACCGGGACAGGGTCGCAATGAGCAGTTCTTC. It yields the protein CASSLGPGQGRNEQFF. V usage is TRBV11-2 and J usage is TRBJ2-1; TRBD1 matches 9 bases. Germline CDR1 is SGHAT and CDR2 is FQNNGV. The trim removed 1 base at V and 6 bases at J, leaving 7 bases unmatched. The CDR3 extends over 16 amino acids. Full variable domain (missing parts from reference TRBV11-2 and TRBJ2-1): EAGVAQSPRYKIIEKRQSVAFWCNPISGHATLYWYQQILGQGPKLLIQFQNNGVVDDSQLPKDRFSAERLKGVDSTLKIQPAKLEDSAVYLCASSLGPGQGRNEQFFGPGTRLTVL.

The chain is built from TRBV11-2 and TRBJ2-7; TRBD1 might be the D (5 bases). V was trimmed by 2 bases and J by 2 bases, leaving 25 bases between them. Germline CDR1 is SGHAT and CDR2 is FQNNGV. The CDR3 runs 19 residues. As DNA, the CDR3 is TGTGCCAGCAGCTTAAGGCCATTTTCGACAGACTCTACCACCTACGAGCAGTACTTC. Translating it yields CASSLRPFSTDSTTYEQYF.

The V and J genes are TRBV19 and TRBJ2-2; 8 bases align to TRBD2. Germline V gene data show CDR1 as LNHDA and CDR2 as SQIVND (reference sequence). After removal of 5 bases from V and 0 bases from J, the junction contained 2 bases not matched to a gene. The CDR3 contains 15 residues. CDR3 region: CASSLTSANTGELFF. In DNA form, the CDR3 reads TGTGCCAGTAGTCTGACTAGCGCGAACACCGGGGAGCTGTTTTTT.

V usage is TRBV2 and J usage is TRBJ1-4; D unresolved. Germline V CDR1 and CDR2: SNHLY, FYNNEI. The V end was cut by 6 bases, the J end by 7 bases, with 15 bases between. This CDR3 region has 14 residues. The CDR3 protein is CASREQRAGEKLFF. The CDR3 DNA sequence: TGTGCCAGCAGGGAACAGAGGGCCGGTGAAAAACTGTTTTTT.

The chain employs TRBV3-1 (or the pseudogene TRBV3-2) and TRBJ2-7; TRBD1 matches at 9 bases. The CDR3 contains 16 residues. J was trimmed by 5 bases and V by 1 base; bases with no gene match: 9. Germline CDR1 reads LGHDT; CDR2 reads YNNKEL (reference sequence). The CDR3: CASSQAGQGFYDEQYF. The CDR3 nucleotides are TGTGCCAGCAGCCAAGCGGGACAGGGTTTTTACGACGAGCAGTACTTC.

To note about this clone: Other DNA sequences in this sample translate to the same CDR3. The chain carries TRBV6-1 and TRBJ1-2; a possible D gene is TRBD1 (5 bases). In germline, CDR1 is MNHNS, CDR2 SASEGT. Trimming left V 3 bases short and J 6 bases short, with 8 bases between. The CDR3 totals 12 residues. The CDR3 nucleotides are TGTGCCAGCAGTGACAGGGTCAATGGCTACACCTTC. Translation gives CASSDRVNGYTF.

The CDR3 region has the DNA TGCGCCAGCAGCTTAACAGGGGATCCGGAAAAACTGTTTTTT. Amino acids: CASSLTGDPEKLFF. The rearrangement links TRBV5-1 to TRBJ1-4; TRBD1 agrees at 7 bases. The length of the CDR3 is 14 residues. Looked up from germline, CDR1 is SGHRS and CDR2 is YFSETQ. The junction had 6 bases not matched to a gene; V was cut back by 2 bases and J by 8 bases.

The chain uses TRBV14 and TRBJ2-1; D perhaps matches TRBD2 (5 bases). Trimming removed 4 bases at V and 4 bases at J, with 11 bases between. Germline V gives CDR1 SGHDN, CDR2 FVKESK. The CDR3 consists of 14 residues. This CDR3 is CASSPLGEYNEQFF. The CDR3 coding sequence is TGTGCCAGCAGCCCCCTCGGGGAGTACAATGAGCAGTTCTTC.

V gene TRBV19 combines with J gene TRBJ2-4; tentatively, D is TRBD2 (6 bases). V was cut by 5 bases and J by 6 bases, with 14 bases left in between. The CDR3 has 14 amino acids. Germline CDR1 and CDR2: LNHDA and SQIVND (reference sequence). The CDR3 here is CASSPAGLRNIQYF. The CDR3 nucleotides read TGTGCCAGTAGTCCGGCGGGGCTTCGAAACATTCAGTACTTC.

The J gene is TRBJ1-5, the V gene TRBV7-9; D remains ambiguous. The CDR3 spans 13 residues. Germline CDR1 and CDR2: SEHNR and FQNEAQ (reference sequence). The ends were cut back, 5 bases at V and 5 bases at J, with 10 bases in the middle. The CDR3: CASSQTKDQPQHF. The CDR3 region has the DNA TGTGCCAGCAGCCAAACTAAAGATCAGCCCCAGCATTTT. Using reference TRBV7-9 and TRBJ1-5 for the parts outside the CDR3, the full variable domain is DTGVSQNPRHKITKRGQNVTFRCDPISEHNRLYWYRQTLGQGPEFLTYFQNEAQLEKSRLLSDRFSAERPKGSFSTLEIQRTEQGDSAMYLCASSQTKDQPQHFGDGTRLSIL.

The chain is built from TRBV19 and TRBJ1-5, with TRBD1 matching 7 bases. The CDR3 is made up of 17 amino acids. Germline CDR1 reads LNHDA; CDR2 reads SQIVND (reference sequence). The V gene end was trimmed by 5 bases and the J gene end by 2 bases; junction bases not matched to a gene: 12. This CDR3 reads CASSEIYNRGRNQPQHF. CDR3 DNA sequence: TGTGCCAGTAGTGAGATCTATAACAGGGGCCGCAATCAGCCCCAGCATTTT.

The chain carries TRBV19 and TRBJ1-2; D is possibly TRBD1 (5 bases). Germline values: CDR1 LNHDA, CDR2 SQIVND (reference sequence). The CDR3 covers 14 residues. V lost 3 bases to trimming and J lost 7 bases, with 15 bases between them. The CDR3 is CASSIEGRLSGYTF. The CDR3 DNA follows: TGTGCCAGTAGTATCGAGGGGAGGCTTTCTGGCTACACCTTC.

The chain uses TRBV6-5 and TRBJ1-2; TRBD1 matches at 9 bases. V lost 5 bases to trimming and J lost 4 bases; unmatched junction nucleotides: 8. This CDR3 spans 15 amino acids. Germline assignment: CDR1 MNHEY and CDR2 SVGAGI. The DNA for the CDR3 is TGTGCCAGCAGTAACCGGGACAGGGCAGGCTATGGCTACACCTTC. It yields the protein CASSNRDRAGYGYTF.

The genes are TRBV11-3 and TRBJ2-3, with 9 positions matching TRBD2. Germline-derived CDR1 and CDR2 are SGHNT and YENEEA. Trimming at V came to 3 bases and at J to 1 base, leaving 2 bases not matched to a gene. The length of the CDR3 is 15 residues. CDR3 sequence: CASSLSGGRTDTQYF. CDR3 nucleotides: TGTGCCAGCAGCTTGAGCGGGGGGCGCACAGATACGCAGTATTTT.

This clone showed up just once. V and J are TRBV12-3 or TRBV12-4 and TRBJ2-7, with D maybe TRBD2 (5 bases). V gave up 6 bases and J gave up 2 bases, with 11 bases separating them. The length of the CDR3 is 13 residues. CDR3 DNA: TGTGCCAGCAGCTTCCCCGGGACCTACGAGCAGTACTTC. It specifies CASSFPGTYEQYF.

J is TRBJ2-7 and V is TRBV23-1; 8 bases are shared with TRBD1. TRBV23-1 is treated as an ORF (open reading frame) with a function not yet certain. There are 15 residues in the CDR3. J lost 2 bases, V lost 8 bases, and 11 bases had no gene match. DNA for the CDR3: TGCGCCAGCCGCAAAAACTGGACAGGGCCCTACGAGCAGTACTTC. It yields the protein CASRKNWTGPYEQYF.

This chain links TRBV27 with TRBJ2-1, with a possible D match to TRBD1 (6 bases). The length of the CDR3 is 17 residues. CDR1 and CDR2 (germline): MNHEY, SMNVEV (reference sequence). Deletions cut 3 bases from V and 7 bases from J, with 22 bases between. For the CDR3, the DNA is TGTGCCAGCAGTTTTCAGGGGCACCGGCCTGTTTGGAATGAGCAGTTCTTC. Amino acid sequence: CASSFQGHRPVWNEQFF.

The J gene is TRBJ1-4, the V gene TRBV18, with D perhaps matching TRBD1 (6 bases). The V end was cut by 1 base, the J end by 7 bases, with 13 bases between. Germline CDR1 KGHSH, CDR2 LQKENI. This CDR3 is 15 amino acids long. CDR3 loop: CASSPRYQGSEKLFF. The CDR3 DNA follows: TGTGCCAGCTCACCACGGTACCAGGGGAGTGAAAAACTGTTTTTT.

V is TRBV5-1 and J is TRBJ2-5; TRBD1 might be the D (6 bases). This CDR3 is 14 amino acids long. The germline V gene encodes CDR1 SGHRS and CDR2 YFSETQ. V was clipped by 5 bases and J by 1 base, with 12 bases between them. CDR3 in amino acids: CASRYGTTQETQYF. The CDR3 nucleotides are TGCGCCAGCAGGTATGGGACAACCCAAGAGACCCAGTACTTC.

This rearrangement joins TRBV6-5 to TRBJ2-7, with D perhaps TRBD2 (6 bases). The ends were cut back, 8 bases at V and 2 bases at J, with 19 bases in the middle. The CDR3 is 15 residues long. Per germline, CDR1 MNHEY and CDR2 SVGAGI. In DNA, the CDR3 is TGTGCCAGCTTTAAAGCGGGCCAGAGGCCCTACGAGCAGTACTTC. Translated: CASFKAGQRPYEQYF.

The rearrangement uses TRBV3-1 (or the pseudogene TRBV3-2) and TRBJ1-2, with 7 bases fitting TRBD1. Germline assignment: CDR1 LGHDT and CDR2 YNNKEL (reference sequence). The length of the CDR3 is 14 residues. V gave up 1 base and J gave up 2 bases; unmatched junction bases: 1. DNA for the CDR3: TGTGCCAGCAGCCAAGCGACAGGGAACTATGGCTACACCTTC. Translating it yields CASSQATGNYGYTF.

The V call is TRBV28, the J call TRBJ2-5; TRBD2 might be the D (5 bases). CDR1 MDHEN and CDR2 SYDVKM come from the germline V gene. V was pared by 5 bases and J by 5 bases, with 12 bases between. The CDR3 runs 13 residues. The CDR3 loop is CASSPGGVETQYF. CDR3 DNA sequence: TGTGCCAGCAGTCCCGGAGGTGTGGAGACCCAGTACTTC.

This clone was recorded only once. The J gene is TRBJ1-5, the V gene TRBV4-3, with D tentatively TRBD1 (5 bases). Germline CDR1 and CDR2: LGHNA and YSLEER. Trimming left V 4 bases short and J 2 bases short, with 12 bases between. The CDR3 extends over 15 amino acids. The CDR3 spells CASSPRVGGNQPQHF. CDR3 bases: TGCGCCAGCAGCCCCAGGGTTGGCGGCAATCAGCCCCAGCATTTT.

This chain links TRBV6-2 or TRBV6-3 with TRBJ2-7; TRBD1 matches 7 bases. The V gene end was trimmed by 0 bases and the J gene end by 6 bases; junction bases not matched to a gene: 11. Germline CDR1 reads MNHEY; CDR2 reads SVGEGT. This CDR3 spans 16 amino acids. CDR3 nucleotides: TGTGCCAGCAGTTACTCCTTGGACAGGTGGAACACCGAGCAGTACTTC. Translating it yields CASSYSLDRWNTEQYF.

The chain recombines TRBV6-2 or TRBV6-3 with TRBJ1-2; 8 nucleotides match TRBD1. Per the germline V gene, CDR1 is MNHEY and CDR2 is SVGEGT. The CDR3 runs 14 residues. V shed 0 bases, J shed 5 bases, and the junction held 2 bases outside the gene matches. CDR3: CASSYSRGLYGYTF. CDR3 coding DNA: TGTGCCAGCAGTTACTCCAGGGGGCTATATGGCTACACCTTC.